These 24 T cell receptor beta chains came from one sample sequenced in a study of blood T cell repertoires in COVID-19. Clones were read by immunoSEQ multiplex PCR, and TCRdb kept only the in-frame ones, dropping some. The data show 150,000 to 200,000 clones, with roughly 90% seen just once and 0.95% to 1.5% held by the top ten. The sample comprised PBMCs or T cells enriched from blood (not recorded which). These receptors were obtained from a human donor with acute COVID-19. The donor label of this sample is uncertain.

The rearrangement uses TRBV6-5 and TRBJ2-7, with a possible D match to TRBD1 (6 bases). The ends were cut back, 2 bases at V and 0 bases at J, with 14 bases in the middle. The germline V gene encodes CDR1 MNHEY and CDR2 SVGAGI. The CDR3 consists of 16 residues. In DNA, the CDR3 is TGTGCCAGCAGTTACCTGTGGGACACCAGCTCCTACGAGCAGTACTTC. Translation gives CASSYLWDTSSYEQYF.

J is TRBJ2-5 and V is TRBV5-4, with a weak D call TRBD2 (5 bases). CDR1 is SGHNT and CDR2 is YYREEE in the germline V gene (reference sequence). V lost 0 bases to trimming and J lost 5 bases, with 14 bases between them. The CDR3 contains 15 residues. This CDR3 reads CASSLAGVSRETQYF. The CDR3 DNA reads TGTGCCAGCAGCTTGGCCGGGGTTTCGCGGGAGACCCAGTACTTC.

This sequence joins TRBV9 and TRBJ2-5, with 9 bases matching TRBD2. This CDR3 has 17 residues. Germline lookup yields CDR1 SGDLS and CDR2 YYNGEE. The J segment lost 2 bases and the V segment lost 0 bases, leaving 8 bases of the junction unmatched. CDR3 nucleotide sequence: TGTGCCAGCAGCGTAGGAGTCCGTACTAGCGGGCAAGAGACCCAGTACTTC. Its protein product is CASSVGVRTSGQETQYF.

V usage is TRBV9 and J usage is TRBJ2-5; D perhaps matches TRBD1 (6 bases). Trimming took off 0 bases at V and 4 bases at J, with 16 bases between the two ends. Germline values: CDR1 SGDLS, CDR2 YYNGEE. The CDR3 loop spans 16 amino acids. CDR3 nucleotides: TGTGCCAGCAGCGTAGGGGACATATTGGCGGGAGAGACCCAGTACTTC. Encoded protein: CASSVGDILAGETQYF.

The sample holds one count of this clone. This chain uses TRBV12-3 or TRBV12-4 with TRBJ2-3; D not resolved. V shed 5 bases and J shed 3 bases, with 6 bases lying between them. The CDR3 extends over 12 amino acids. In DNA form, the CDR3 reads TGTGCCAGCAGTCCGAGAACAGATACGCAGTATTTT. Amino acids: CASSPRTDTQYF.

The chain is built from TRBV9 and TRBJ2-1; TRBD2 matches at 15 bases. CDR1 is SGDLS, CDR2 YYNGEE, per germline. This CDR3 has 16 residues. Trimming removed 3 bases from V and 5 bases from J; junction bases left unmatched: 3. CDR3 amino acids: CASSAGLAGGNNEQFF. CDR3 coding DNA: TGTGCCAGCAGCGCTGGACTAGCGGGGGGGAACAATGAGCAGTTCTTC.

This chain uses TRBV13 with TRBJ2-5, with 14 positions matching TRBD2. CDR1 and CDR2 (germline): PRHDT, FYEKMQ (reference sequence). V shed 5 bases, J shed 3 bases, and the junction held 8 bases outside the gene matches. The CDR3 is 17 residues long. The CDR3 loop is CASSPGLAGANEETQYF. The DNA of the CDR3 is TGTGCCAGCAGCCCGGGACTAGCGGGGGCAAATGAAGAGACCCAGTACTTC.

The J gene is TRBJ1-2, the V gene TRBV11-2; D uncertain. The V gene's germline CDR1 is SGHAT and CDR2 FQNNGV. V was clipped by 2 bases and J by 8 bases, with 12 bases between them. The CDR3 is made up of 13 amino acids. The CDR3 DNA sequence: TGTGCCAGCAGCTTACAGGACCGGGAGGGCTACACCTTC. This codes for CASSLQDREGYTF. The entire variable domain, with the rest obtained from reference TRBV11-2 and TRBJ1-2, is as follows: EAGVAQSPRYKIIEKRQSVAFWCNPISGHATLYWYQQILGQGPKLLIQFQNNGVVDDSQLPKDRFSAERLKGVDSTLKIQPAKLEDSAVYLCASSLQDREGYTFGSGTRLTVV.

The V gene is TRBV10-3, the J gene TRBJ1-1; 8 positions match TRBD1. V lost 11 bases to trimming and J lost 2 bases; unmatched junction nucleotides: 7. CDR3 size: 13 residues. Germline V gene sequence: CDR1 ENHRY, CDR2 SYGVKD. CDR3 in amino acids: CAAQGAPNTEAFF. In nucleotides, the CDR3 is TGTGCCGCCCAGGGGGCGCCCAACACTGAAGCTTTCTTT.

The chain carries TRBV12-5 and TRBJ1-5, with 7 bases fitting TRBD1. With V trimmed by 5 bases and J by 6 bases, 7 bases remained unmatched. The V gene's germline CDR1 is LGHNT and CDR2 FRNRAP. The CDR3 runs 14 residues. CDR3 sequence: CASGAQGRFQPQHF. DNA for the CDR3: TGTGCTAGTGGTGCACAGGGGAGGTTTCAGCCCCAGCATTTT.

The chain links TRBV5-1 to TRBJ2-7, with a possible D match to TRBD2 (7 bases). V was clipped by 4 bases and J by 2 bases, with 13 bases between them. This CDR3 is 14 amino acids long. CDR1 and CDR2 from the germline V gene are SGHRS and YFSETQ. The CDR3 DNA sequence: TGCGCCAGCAGCCCTGGGGGGGGGCCCTACGAGCAGTACTTC. It encodes CASSPGGGPYEQYF.

The V gene is TRBV29-1, the J gene TRBJ1-1, with D unclear. V lost 5 bases to trimming and J lost 2 bases, with 15 bases between them. The CDR3 has 14 amino acids. Germline CDR1 reads SQVTM; CDR2 reads ANQGSEA. The CDR3 DNA follows: TGCAGCGTTCAAACGCGGGCGGCAAACACTGAAGCTTTCTTT. Translating gives CSVQTRAANTEAFF.

CDR3 region: CAWSVRLETQPQHF. In DNA, the CDR3 is TGTGCCTGGAGTGTACGTCTGGAGACTCAGCCCCAGCATTTT. The chain joins TRBV30 to TRBJ1-5; D is unclear. CDR3 length: 14 residues. CDR1 is GTSNPN, CDR2 SVGIG, per germline (reference sequence). V lost 0 bases to trimming and J lost 6 bases, with 12 bases between them. Looking up the rest from reference TRBV30 and TRBJ1-5 gives the full variable domain: SQTIHQWPATLVQPVGSPLSLECTVEGTSNPNLYWYRQAAGRGLQLLFYSVGIGQISSEVPQNLSASRPQDRQFILSSKKLLLSDSGFYLCAWSVRLETQPQHFGDGTRLSIL.

This clone was observed a handful of times. A read error is likely, as this CDR3 ends without the conserved phenylalanine or tryptophan. No DNA is shown, since the ends of the CDR3 on it are uncertain; the CDR3 is the one TCRdb lists. This chain links TRBV15 with TRBJ1-3. The CDR3 sequence runs 9 residues, both termini included. CDR1 is LNHNV and CDR2 is YYDKDF in the germline V gene (reference sequence). This CDR3 is CATSRDSGV.

The V gene is TRBV5-6, the J gene TRBJ1-1, with D perhaps matching TRBD1 (5 bases). There are 13 residues in the CDR3. V shed 0 bases and J shed 6 bases, with 9 bases lying between them. Germline V gene data show CDR1 as SGHDT and CDR2 as YYEEEE. CDR3 region: CASSLVGAPEAFF. Here the CDR3 DNA reads TGTGCCAGCAGCTTGGTTGGGGCCCCTGAAGCTTTCTTT.

J is TRBJ1-5 and V is TRBV30; 9 positions agree with TRBD1. The ends lost 2 bases at V and 4 bases at J; junction bases unmatched: 3. CDR3 length equals 14 residues. Per germline, CDR1 GTSNPN and CDR2 SVGIG (reference sequence). The CDR3: CAWSKTGGNQPQHF. CDR3 nucleotides: TGTGCCTGGAGTAAGACAGGGGGGAATCAGCCCCAGCATTTT.

This chain links TRBV4-3 with TRBJ1-1; the D gene is possibly TRBD1 (5 bases). The CDR3 runs 13 residues. From germline, CDR1 is LGHNA and CDR2 YSLEER. Trimming cost V 0 bases and J 8 bases, with 10 bases left between them. This CDR3 is CASSQEVYREAFF. CDR3 nucleotide sequence: TGCGCCAGCAGCCAAGAAGTATACAGGGAAGCTTTCTTT.

The chain employs TRBV3-1 (or the pseudogene TRBV3-2) and TRBJ2-4; D unclear. Looked up from germline, CDR1 is LGHDT and CDR2 is YNNKEL (reference sequence). The CDR3 has 18 amino acids. Trimming shortened V by 0 bases and J by 1 base, and 16 bases separated the two germline ends. The CDR3 DNA is TGTGCCAGCAGCCAAGAAGCTCGGAGTGGTGCGGCCAAAAACATTCAGTACTTC. It yields the protein CASSQEARSGAAKNIQYF.

In its sample, this clone was seen a few times. The rearrangement uses TRBV18 and TRBJ2-7; D unresolved. CDR1 KGHSH and CDR2 LQKENI come from the germline V gene. The V and J ends lost 7 bases and 4 bases respectively, with 8 bases between them. This CDR3 has 11 residues. This CDR3 is CASYRRYEQYF. CDR3 DNA sequence: TGTGCCAGCTACCGGAGATACGAGCAGTACTTC.

V usage is TRBV7-9 and J usage is TRBJ1-1, with D perhaps matching TRBD1 (5 bases). The CDR3 loop spans 13 amino acids. Trimming took 1 base from V and 8 from J, leaving 11 bases between them. Germline CDR1 reads SEHNR; CDR2 reads FQNEAQ (reference sequence). CDR3 sequence reads: CASSLDSGPEAFF. The CDR3 DNA reads as TGTGCCAGCAGCTTAGATTCAGGGCCCGAAGCTTTCTTT. Combining the CDR3 with reference TRBV7-9 and TRBJ1-1 gives the whole variable domain DTGVSQNPRHKITKRGQNVTFRCDPISEHNRLYWYRQTLGQGPEFLTYFQNEAQLEKSRLLSDRFSAERPKGSFSTLEIQRTEQGDSAMYLCASSLDSGPEAFFGQGTRLTVV.

This rearrangement joins TRBV6-5 to TRBJ2-3; 9 nucleotides line up with TRBD2. V trimming: 7 bases; J trimming: 8 bases; junction bases outside the gene matches: 13. Per germline, CDR1 MNHEY and CDR2 SVGAGI. The CDR3 is 15 amino acids. The CDR3 here is CASTVVPSGEGTQYF. CDR3 sequence (DNA): TGTGCCAGCACCGTGGTACCTAGCGGGGAAGGTACGCAGTATTTT.

The genes are TRBV5-6 and TRBJ1-2; 7 nucleotides align to TRBD1. The CDR3 has 14 amino acids. Germline V CDR1 and CDR2: SGHDT, YYEEEE. V lost 4 bases to trimming and J lost 1 base; unmatched junction nucleotides: 4. CDR3 nucleotide sequence: TGTGCCAGCAGCCGGGGACAGATTAACTATGGCTACACCTTC. As protein: CASSRGQINYGYTF.

The J gene is TRBJ2-5, the V gene TRBV5-1; 12 nucleotides align to TRBD1. J gave up 4 bases and V 3 bases, and 4 bases lay outside the gene matches. The CDR3 is made up of 15 amino acids. The germline V gene encodes CDR1 SGHRS and CDR2 YFSETQ. In DNA, the CDR3 is TGCGCCAGCAGCTGGGGACAGGGGGCCCTAGAGACCCAGTACTTC. Its translation: CASSWGQGALETQYF.

The rearrangement uses TRBV7-2 and TRBJ2-7; 8 nucleotides align to TRBD2. With 1 base clipped from V and 1 base from J, the junction kept 3 bases outside the gene matches. The CDR3 is made up of 15 amino acids. CDR1 and CDR2 from the germline V gene are SGHTA and FQGNSA. The CDR3 bases are TGTGCCAGCAGCTTAGTAGCGGGGCTGTCCTACGAGCAGTACTTC. This translates into CASSLVAGLSYEQYF.